This T cell receptor (beta chain) originates from a study of blood T cell repertoires in COVID-19. Looking at the study overall: Specimens from acute and convalescent COVID-19 originated in the United States, Italy and Spain. T cells, B-cell-depleted T cells, or PBMCs supplied cDNA or gDNA.

In the study's own analysis: By means of reference gene primer amplification, nucleated cell counts were estimated. Assay used: immunoSEQ multiplex PCR; TCRdb lists only in-frame clones, some missing. V, J and clone size were drawn from that table, and D and trimming were deduced from the DNA. The table has about 380,000 clones, about 85% seen once. CDR1 and CDR2 from the germline V gene are SGHRS and YFSETQ. The CDR3 contains 20 residues. Unmatched junction bases numbered 14, after V lost 0 bases and J lost 5 bases. Specimen: peripheral blood. The chain has TRBV5-1 and TRBJ2-3; 14 nucleotides agree with TRBD2. This sequence was found in a woman younger than 30 with acute or convalescent COVID-19. This CDR3 is CASSLAVTGTSGRAVDTQYF. The CDR3 DNA is TGCGCCAGCAGCTTGGCAGTAACCGGGACTAGCGGGAGAGCGGTAGATACGCAGTATTTT.